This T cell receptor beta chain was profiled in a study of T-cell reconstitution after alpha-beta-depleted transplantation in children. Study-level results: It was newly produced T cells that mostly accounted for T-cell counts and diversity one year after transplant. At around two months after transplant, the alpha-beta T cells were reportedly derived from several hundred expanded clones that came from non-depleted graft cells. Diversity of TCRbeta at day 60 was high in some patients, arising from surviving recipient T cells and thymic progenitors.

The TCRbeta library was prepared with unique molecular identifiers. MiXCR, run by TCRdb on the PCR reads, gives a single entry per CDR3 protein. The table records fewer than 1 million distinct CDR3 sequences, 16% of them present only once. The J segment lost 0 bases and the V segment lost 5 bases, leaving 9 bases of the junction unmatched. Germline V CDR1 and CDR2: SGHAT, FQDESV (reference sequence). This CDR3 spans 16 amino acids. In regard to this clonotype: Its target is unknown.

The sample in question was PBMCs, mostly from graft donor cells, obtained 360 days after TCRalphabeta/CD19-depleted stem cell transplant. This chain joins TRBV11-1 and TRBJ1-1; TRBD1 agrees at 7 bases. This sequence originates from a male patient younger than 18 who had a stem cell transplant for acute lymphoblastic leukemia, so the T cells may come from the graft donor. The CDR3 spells CASSTPRTGLNTEAFF. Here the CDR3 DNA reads TGTGCCAGCAGCACACCCCGGACAGGCCTGAACACTGAAGCTTTCTTT.